The clone carrying this TCR beta chain was recorded once. No antigen is known for it. These data come from a study of OX40 agonist ivuxolimab in advanced cancers. Study-wide results and limits: There were, on average, more expanded clones in CD8+ T cells than in CD4+. Among patients with partial responses at 0.1-3.0 mg/kg, clonal expansion was among the lowest.

CDR3 length equals 15 residues. Trimming removed 4 bases from V and 7 bases from J; junction bases left unmatched: 9. The germline V gene encodes CDR1 MNHNY and CDR2 SVGAGI (reference sequence). Assay used: immunoSEQ multiplex PCR; TCRdb lists only in-frame clones, some missing. The repertoire has roughly 63,000 clones, roughly 89% of them found once; the top ten carry around 12%. The clonotype originates from an adult with an advanced solid tumor such as melanoma, head and neck, liver or kidney cancer. The rearrangement links TRBV6-6 to TRBJ2-1, with 8 bases identical to TRBD1. The sample here was CD4+ or CD8+ T cells sorted from blood, taken in a trial of the OX40 agonist ivuxolimab. In DNA form, the CDR3 reads TGTGCCAGCAGTTCCCCGGACAGGGTGTTGAATGAGCAGTTCTTC. It specifies CASSSPDRVLNEQFF.